A single sample gave rise to the 16 T cell receptor beta chains below, sequenced in a study of blood T cell repertoires in COVID-19 (dated by TCRdb to 2019 to 2021). The library came from the immunoSEQ multiplex PCR assay. As stored in TCRdb, this immuneACCESS dataset retains in-frame rearrangements with V and J assigned. A fraction of the clones does not appear; measured against another copy, unresolved V genes explain less than half of the discrepancy, and the remainder lacks a known reason. The sample profile shows under 200,000 clones; about 80% of them were found once. The biggest ten clones account for nearly 3.5% of the sample. Specimen: PBMCs or T cells enriched from blood (not recorded which). The source of these receptors is a woman aged 55 to 70 who had recovered from COVID-19.

This sequence joins TRBV12-3 or TRBV12-4 and TRBJ2-2, with D uncertain. Trimming cost V 3 bases and J 6 bases, with 5 bases left between them. The CDR3 runs to 12 residues. The CDR3 spells CASSFEAGELFF. The CDR3 DNA sequence: TGTGCCAGCAGTTTCGAGGCCGGGGAGCTGTTTTTT.

This rearrangement joins TRBV19 to TRBJ1-3; the D gene is possibly TRBD1 (6 bases). Germline V lookup: CDR1 LNHDA, CDR2 SQIVND (reference sequence). V lost 6 bases and J lost 1, with 13 bases in between. The CDR3 has 15 amino acids. In DNA form, the CDR3 reads TGTGCCAGTAGACACAGGGTTGATTCTGGAAACACCATATATTTT. Amino acids: CASRHRVDSGNTIYF.

Comments on this clone: Sequence at one end of the junction differs from germline and may be a read error. The gene calls are TRBV13 and TRBJ2-1; 8 nucleotides align to TRBD2. Germline V CDR1 and CDR2: PRHDT, FYEKMQ (reference sequence). This CDR3 is 16 amino acids long. CDR3 nucleotide sequence: TGTGCCAGCAGCCCCAGGCGAGCGGGGGCCTTGAATGCGCAGTTCTTC. This gives the protein CASSPRRAGALNAQFF.

This clone was detected only once. The V gene is TRBV3-1 (or the pseudogene TRBV3-2), the J gene TRBJ2-5, with a possible D match to TRBD2 (5 bases). Trimming pared 0 bases from V and 7 bases from J, leaving 18 bases between. The CDR3 runs to 16 residues. The germline V gene encodes CDR1 LGHDT and CDR2 YNNKEL (reference sequence). DNA for the CDR3: TGTGCCAGCAGCCAAGAACCAGGAGGCAAATCCGTGACCCAGTACTTC. This encodes CASSQEPGGKSVTQYF.

The J gene is TRBJ1-1, the V gene TRBV7-6, with TRBD1 as a possible D gene (6 bases). Germline assignment: CDR1 SGHVS and CDR2 FNYEAQ. The CDR3 consists of 14 residues. The ends were cut back, 3 bases at V and 5 bases at J, with 13 bases in the middle. CDR3 loop: CASSFSTGGTEAFF. In DNA form, the CDR3 reads TGTGCCAGCAGCTTCTCGACAGGTGGGACTGAAGCTTTCTTT. The variable domain in full, with the rest retrieved from reference TRBV7-6 and TRBJ1-1, is GAGVSQSPRYKVTKRGQDVALRCDPISGHVSLYWYRQALGQGPEFLTYFNYEAQQDKSGLPNDRFSAERPEGSISTLTIQRTEQRDSAMYRCASSFSTGGTEAFFGQGTRLTVV.

J is TRBJ1-2 and V is TRBV7-8; the match to TRBD1 covers 8 bases. J lost 4 bases, V lost 1 base, and 8 bases had no gene match. The CDR3 length is 16 residues. CDR1 and CDR2 from the germline V gene are SGHVS and FQNEAQ. Here the CDR3 reads CASSLGGQASGYGYTF. CDR3 coding DNA: TGTGCCAGCAGCTTAGGGGGACAGGCCTCGGGCTATGGCTACACCTTC. Looking up the rest from reference TRBV7-8 and TRBJ1-2 gives the full variable domain: GAGVSQSPRYKVAKRGQDVALRCDPISGHVSLFWYQQALGQGPEFLTYFQNEAQLDKSGLPSDRFFAERPEGSVSTLKIQRTQQEDSAVYLCASSLGGQASGYGYTFGSGTRLTVV.

The chain employs TRBV6-5 and TRBJ1-6, with a possible D match to TRBD1 (6 bases). CDR1 and CDR2 from the germline V gene are MNHEY and SVGAGI. Between the trimmed V and J ends, which lost 7 bases and 7 bases, there was a span of 14 bases. CDR3 length: 14 amino acids. The CDR3 protein is CASKENRANSPLHF. DNA for the CDR3: TGTGCCAGCAAAGAGAACAGGGCGAATTCACCCCTCCACTTT.

The chain uses TRBV4-1 and TRBJ2-5; D is ambiguous. V was clipped by 6 bases and J by 0 bases, with 8 bases between them. CDR1 and CDR2 from the germline V gene are MGHRA and YSYEKL. The CDR3 has 13 amino acids. The CDR3 sequence is CASRGPNQETQYF. The CDR3 nucleotides are TGCGCCAGCAGGGGCCCTAACCAAGAGACCCAGTACTTC.

The rearrangement joins TRBV2 to TRBJ2-6; D uncertain. This CDR3 has 16 amino acids. V was clipped by 6 bases and J by 0 bases, with 12 bases between them. The germline V gene encodes CDR1 SNHLY and CDR2 FYNNEI. CDR3 loop: CASSPSHLSGANVLTF. CDR3 DNA sequence: TGTGCCAGCAGCCCGAGTCACCTCTCTGGGGCCAACGTCCTGACTTTC.

In regard to this clone: Other DNA sequences within the sample encode an identical CDR3. The genes are TRBV7-2 and TRBJ2-3; 8 nucleotides line up with TRBD2. The CDR3 runs to 17 residues. Germline V gene sequence: CDR1 SGHTA, CDR2 FQGNSA. V shed 1 base, J shed 0 bases, and the junction held 6 bases outside the gene matches. CDR3 sequence reads: CASSLGPSGLSTDTQYF. DNA of the CDR3: TGTGCCAGCAGCTTAGGTCCTAGCGGGCTTAGCACAGATACGCAGTATTTT.

The V and J genes are TRBV29-1 and TRBJ1-4, with D perhaps TRBD1 (5 bases). Trimming pared 4 bases from V and 7 bases from J, leaving 16 bases between. This CDR3 has 14 amino acids. CDR1 is SQVTM, CDR2 ANQGSEA, per germline. The DNA of the CDR3 is TGCAGCGTTGGGGGGGGTGAGGCATCTGAAAAACTGTTTTTT. This gives the protein CSVGGGEASEKLFF.

The V gene is TRBV12-5, the J gene TRBJ2-1, with D possibly matching TRBD2 (5 bases). The V gene lost 3 bases and the J gene lost 9 bases, with 18 bases spanning the gap. The CDR3 runs to 15 residues. CDR1 is LGHNT and CDR2 is FRNRAP in the germline V gene. The CDR3 DNA sequence: TGTGCTAGTGGTTTCGGGGAAAGGAGTTTCGGTGAGCAGTTCTTC. Translated: CASGFGERSFGEQFF.

The rearrangement uses TRBV5-4 and TRBJ1-2, with 8 bases aligning to TRBD1. Germline CDR1 is SGHNT and CDR2 is YYREEE (reference sequence). This CDR3 is built from 13 residues. Trimming at V came to 0 bases and at J to 6 bases, leaving 1 base not matched to a gene. The CDR3 loop is CASSLAGGDGYTF. The CDR3, as DNA: TGTGCCAGCAGCTTGGCAGGGGGCGATGGCTACACCTTC.

The table lists this clone with a count of one. The chain carries TRBV6-1 and TRBJ2-5; D unresolved. Trimming removed 2 bases from V and 2 bases from J, with 12 bases in between. Germline assignment: CDR1 MNHNS and CDR2 SASEGT. The CDR3 loop spans 15 amino acids. The CDR3 coding sequence is TGTGCCAGCAGTGAATATCCCCCAGGACAAGAGACCCAGTACTTC. Translation gives CASSEYPPGQETQYF.

This chain joins TRBV6-5 and TRBJ2-7, with D possibly being TRBD2 (6 bases). CDR3 length equals 16 residues. CDR1 is MNHEY and CDR2 is SVGAGI in the germline V gene. The V end lost 0 bases, the J end lost 7 bases, and 19 bases lay between the germline ends. The CDR3 DNA reads as TGTGCCAGCAGTTACTCGCCCCTCGGGCAGGGAGGAGAGCAGTACTTC. This gives the protein CASSYSPLGQGGEQYF.

This clone came up once. The chain recombines TRBV30 with TRBJ1-2, with D unresolved. V lost 0 bases, J lost 8 bases, and 13 bases lay in between. The CDR3 runs to 13 residues. Germline assignment: CDR1 GTSNPN and CDR2 SVGIG (reference sequence). This CDR3 reads CAWSVSPRRGYTF. The CDR3 nucleotides read TGTGCCTGGAGTGTAAGTCCAAGGAGGGGCTACACCTTC.